These 31 T cell receptor beta chains were sequenced from one sample in a study of blood T cell repertoires in COVID-19 (dated by TCRdb to about 2020). The protocol used for the library was the immunoSEQ multiplex PCR assay. Imported from immuneACCESS, the table was reduced by TCRdb to in-frame sequences with V and J called. These copies leave out some clones; in studies compared against another copy, an unresolved V gene accounts for under half, and the cause of the remainder is not known. This sample comprises 220,000 or so clones, about 90% of them detected only once. 0.8% to 1% of the sample lies in the top ten. What was sequenced was peripheral blood. The receptors derive from a man in his sixties with COVID-19, enrolled during active disease.

V and J are TRBV19 and TRBJ2-3, with TRBD2 matching over 8 bases. The CDR3 totals 14 residues. J gave up 3 bases and V 5 bases, and 4 bases lay outside the gene matches. Germline V lookup: CDR1 LNHDA, CDR2 SQIVND (reference sequence). The CDR3 region has the DNA TGTGCCAGTAGTCACAGCGGGAGTACAGATACGCAGTATTTT. It translates to CASSHSGSTDTQYF.

The V call is TRBV7-6, the J call TRBJ1-1; D uncertain. Trimming cost V 2 bases and J 6 bases, with 13 bases left between them. The CDR3 length is 14 residues. Germline V lookup: CDR1 SGHVS, CDR2 FNYEAQ. In DNA form, the CDR3 reads TGTGCCAGCAGCTTACCATCAGTGGGCTCTGAAGCTTTCTTT. Protein product: CASSLPSVGSEAFF.

V gene TRBV18 combines with J gene TRBJ2-1; 10 bases are shared with TRBD1. There are 14 residues in the CDR3. Germline V gene lookup returns CDR1 KGHSH and CDR2 LQKENI. V was pared by 5 bases and J by 5 bases, with 3 bases of the junction left unmatched. The CDR3 sequence is CASSEGTGDNEQFF. For the CDR3, the DNA is TGTGCCAGCTCAGAGGGGACAGGGGACAATGAGCAGTTCTTC.

V gene TRBV15 combines with J gene TRBJ2-7; the D gene is possibly TRBD2 (6 bases). Germline V lookup: CDR1 LNHNV, CDR2 YYDKDF (reference sequence). The CDR3 covers 13 residues. The germline V and J ends were trimmed by 3 bases and 7 bases, with 13 bases remaining between them. The CDR3 DNA follows: TGTGCCACCAGCAGGATAGGAGGGTCGGAGCAGTACTTC. This translates into CATSRIGGSEQYF.

V usage is TRBV19 and J usage is TRBJ1-3; a possible D gene is TRBD1 (5 bases). V lost 7 bases, J lost 2 bases, and 12 bases lay in between. The CDR3 covers 14 residues. The germline gives CDR1 LNHDA, CDR2 SQIVND (reference sequence). The CDR3 sequence: CASNGGTTGNTIYF. CDR3 DNA: TGTGCCAGTAATGGGGGGACGACTGGAAACACCATATATTTT.

The V call is TRBV19, the J call TRBJ1-1; the D gene is possibly TRBD1 (6 bases). Germline values: CDR1 LNHDA, CDR2 SQIVND (reference sequence). The V end was cut by 5 bases, the J end by 1 base, with 11 bases between. This CDR3 spans 14 amino acids. In DNA, the CDR3 is TGTGCCAGTAGTGGTGGGACATCGAACACTGAAGCTTTCTTT. It encodes CASSGGTSNTEAFF.

This chain uses TRBV24-1 with TRBJ2-1; 7 nucleotides agree with TRBD2. The junction had 17 bases not matched to a gene; V was cut back by 3 bases and J by 4 bases. The CDR3 is 19 amino acids. Germline CDR1 is KGHDR and CDR2 is SFDVKD. The CDR3 nucleotides read TGTGCCACCAGTGATCCCCGGACTAGTGGGGCTGGGAGATACAATGAGCAGTTCTTC. This codes for CATSDPRTSGAGRYNEQFF.

The count of this clone is one. V gene TRBV20-1 combines with J gene TRBJ1-2; possible D gene TRBD1, 6 bases. V dropped 5 bases and J dropped 2 bases, with 6 bases sitting between them. The CDR3 is 11 residues long. CDR1 DFQATT and CDR2 SNEGSKA come from the germline V gene (reference sequence). The CDR3 is CSAQGNYGYTF. The CDR3 DNA is TGCAGTGCTCAGGGGAACTATGGCTACACCTTC.

The chain has TRBV30 and TRBJ2-2; possible D gene TRBD2, 6 bases. V was clipped by 2 bases and J by 6 bases, with 19 bases between them. CDR3 length: 16 residues. Germline-derived CDR1 and CDR2 are GTSNPN and SVGIG (reference sequence). The CDR3 loop is CAWSPPGGRAPGELFF. The CDR3 nucleotides read TGTGCCTGGAGTCCCCCCGGGGGTCGGGCACCCGGGGAGCTGTTTTTT.

CDR3 in amino acids: CASSAGTGITNYGYTF. DNA of the CDR3: TGTGCCAGTAGTGCTGGGACAGGGATCACTAACTATGGCTACACCTTC. V is TRBV19 and J is TRBJ1-2, with TRBD1 matching 9 bases. This CDR3 region has 16 residues. The V segment lost 5 bases and the J segment 0 bases; nucleotides outside the gene matches: 7. Germline V CDR1 and CDR2: LNHDA, SQIVND (reference sequence).

The chain links TRBV5-1 to TRBJ2-7, with 9 bases that match TRBD2. Unmatched junction bases numbered 1, after V lost 1 base and J lost 2 bases. Germline CDR1 reads SGHRS; CDR2 reads YFSETQ. The CDR3 runs to 14 residues. The CDR3 region has the DNA TGCGCCAGCAGCTTGTCTAGCGGGGCCTACGAGCAGTACTTC. It is translated as CASSLSSGAYEQYF. The full variable domain, completed using reference TRBV5-1 and TRBJ2-7, is KAGVTQTPRYLIKTRGQQVTLSCSPISGHRSVSWYQQTPGQGLQFLFEYFSETQRNKGNFPGRFSGRQFSNSRSEMNVSTLELGDSALYLCASSLSSGAYEQYFGPGTRLTVT.

The chain recombines TRBV6-5 with TRBJ1-2; 9 bases map to TRBD1. The junction had 8 bases not matched to a gene; V was cut back by 7 bases and J by 5 bases. CDR3 length: 14 amino acids. Germline V gene data show CDR1 as MNHEY and CDR2 as SVGAGI. The DNA for the CDR3 is TGTGCCAGCATCAAAGACAGGGGGAGGTATGGCTACACCTTC. Translated, it gives CASIKDRGRYGYTF.

The V and J genes are TRBV29-1 and TRBJ2-7, with D possibly being TRBD2 (5 bases). The germline V gene has CDR1 SQVTM and CDR2 ANQGSEA. The ends were cut back, 5 bases at V and 2 bases at J, with 16 bases in the middle. The CDR3 sequence is 14 residues long. CDR3 sequence: CSVQEVRYPYEQYF. CDR3 in DNA: TGCAGCGTTCAGGAGGTTAGGTATCCCTACGAGCAGTACTTC.

V usage is TRBV28 and J usage is TRBJ2-7; 7 nucleotides agree with TRBD1. This CDR3 region has 14 residues. J lost 4 bases, V lost 6 bases, and 9 bases had no gene match. Germline V gene sequence: CDR1 MDHEN, CDR2 SYDVKM. CDR3 sequence (DNA): TGTGCCAGCAGGAGCCGGGACAGCTTTTACGAGCAGTACTTC. Encoded protein: CASRSRDSFYEQYF.

This clone came up once. J is TRBJ2-4 and V is TRBV7-2; TRBD1 matches at 8 bases. CDR1 is SGHTA and CDR2 is FQGNSA in the germline V gene. The V gene end was trimmed by 6 bases and the J gene end by 0 bases; junction bases not matched to a gene: 4. The CDR3 contains 15 residues. CDR3 coding DNA: TGTGCCAGCAGTCCGGACAGGGTAGCCAAAAACATTCAGTACTTC. This gives the protein CASSPDRVAKNIQYF.

This chain connects TRBV2 to TRBJ2-7, with 8 nucleotides matching TRBD1. The CDR3 loop spans 13 amino acids. Germline lookup yields CDR1 SNHLY and CDR2 FYNNEI. V shed 8 bases, J shed 5 bases, and the junction held 8 bases outside the gene matches. CDR3 DNA: TGTGCCAGCGAGGACAGGGCTAGGAACGAGCAGTACTTC. It is translated as CASEDRARNEQYF.

This clone was counted a single time. The rearrangement joins TRBV5-4 to TRBJ1-4; D possibly corresponds to TRBD1 (5 bases). The germline V and J ends were trimmed by 3 bases and 3 bases, with 12 bases remaining between them. The CDR3 extends over 15 amino acids. Germline CDR1 reads SGHNT; CDR2 reads YYREEE (reference sequence). The CDR3 sequence: CASSSGGLSNEKLFF. The CDR3 region has the DNA TGTGCCAGCAGCTCGGGGGGATTGTCTAATGAAAAACTGTTTTTT.

The chain couples TRBV4-1 to TRBJ2-4, with D possibly matching TRBD2 (6 bases). V was cut by 3 bases and J by 2 bases, with 20 bases left in between. This CDR3 region has 18 residues. The V gene's germline CDR1 is MGHRA and CDR2 YSYEKL. This CDR3 reads CASSHPSAEGLTKNIQYF. The CDR3 DNA reads TGCGCCAGCAGCCACCCCTCCGCGGAGGGGTTAACCAAAAACATTCAGTACTTC.

This clone was seen only once. V usage is TRBV2 and J usage is TRBJ1-5; 8 bases map to TRBD1. CDR1 and CDR2 (germline): SNHLY, FYNNEI. After removal of 7 bases from V and 7 bases from J, the junction contained 6 bases not matched to a gene. The CDR3 is 13 residues long. CDR3 sequence (DNA): TGTGCCAGCACCGGACAGGGCGACCAGCCCCAGCATTTT. It is translated as CASTGQGDQPQHF.

The genes are TRBV7-2 and TRBJ1-2; 10 positions agree with TRBD1. The ends lost 6 bases at V and 12 bases at J; junction bases unmatched: 16. This CDR3 contains 15 residues. Germline V gives CDR1 SGHTA, CDR2 FQGNSA. The CDR3 protein is CASSLPTGGLEFDTF. The CDR3 DNA is TGTGCCAGCAGTCTACCGACAGGGGGCCTCGAATTTGACACCTTC.

The chain links TRBV30 to TRBJ1-6, with D hard to call. Germline CDR1 and CDR2: GTSNPN and SVGIG (reference sequence). This CDR3 has 15 residues. V was trimmed by 1 base and J by 4 bases, leaving 11 bases between them. CDR3 loop: CAWSESRRYNSPLHF. CDR3 nucleotide sequence: TGTGCCTGGAGTGAATCGCGGAGGTATAATTCACCCCTCCACTTT.

The rearrangement joins TRBV4-1 to TRBJ2-3; 7 nucleotides match TRBD2. V shed 1 base and J 0 bases; nucleotides not matched to a gene: 4. This CDR3 spans 16 amino acids. Germline CDR1 reads MGHRA; CDR2 reads YSYEKL. As DNA, the CDR3 is TGCGCCAGCAGCCAAGCTAGACTAGCTAGCACAGATACGCAGTATTTT. The encoded protein is CASSQARLASTDTQYF.

This chain uses TRBV6-1 with TRBJ2-1; TRBD1 might be the D (6 bases). V was shortened by 0 bases and J by 6 bases, with 15 bases between the two germline ends. Germline-derived CDR1 and CDR2 are MNHNS and SASEGT. This CDR3 is 16 amino acids long. CDR3 in amino acids: CASSEAFGGSGNEQFF. DNA for the CDR3: TGTGCCAGCAGTGAAGCGTTTGGGGGCTCCGGCAATGAGCAGTTCTTC.

The V and J genes are TRBV12-3 or TRBV12-4 and TRBJ2-3; possibly TRBD1 for D (6 bases). V lost 7 bases and J lost 1, with 9 bases in between. This CDR3 contains 13 residues. Here the CDR3 reads CASKEGGTDTQYF. The DNA of the CDR3 is TGTGCCAGCAAAGAGGGGGGCACAGATACGCAGTATTTT.

V is TRBV4-1 and J is TRBJ2-2, with TRBD1 matching over 9 bases. The germline V gene encodes CDR1 MGHRA and CDR2 YSYEKL. V gave up 3 bases and J gave up 6 bases; unmatched junction bases: 2. The CDR3 extends over 14 amino acids. The DNA for the CDR3 is TGCGCCAGCAGCCAGAGACAGGGGGCCGGGGAGCTGTTTTTT. Residues: CASSQRQGAGELFF.

This clone was observed a handful of times. Here the CDR3 reads CASSPRTSGQTYEQYF. In DNA, the CDR3 is TGTGCCAGCAGCCCCAGGACTAGCGGGCAAACCTACGAGCAGTACTTC. The rearrangement joins TRBV5-5 to TRBJ2-7; 11 bases align to TRBD2. V lost 4 bases, J lost 2 bases, and 8 bases stayed unmatched. The CDR3 loop spans 16 amino acids. Germline V gene lookup returns CDR1 SGHKS and CDR2 YYEKEE (reference sequence).

CDR3 sequence: CASSPLKGASGELFF. As DNA, the CDR3 is TGTGCCAGCAGCCCCCTTAAGGGGGCTAGCGGGGAGCTGTTTTTT. The chain recombines TRBV4-2 with TRBJ2-2; 7 bases fit TRBD1. The CDR3 length is 15 residues. Trimming at V came to 4 bases and at J to 7 bases, leaving 9 bases not matched to a gene. CDR1 is LGHNA and CDR2 is YNFKEQ in the germline V gene.

The CDR3 loop reads CASSAFAGGSGADTQYF. Here the CDR3 DNA reads TGTGCCAGCAGCGCCTTCGCGGGGGGCTCCGGTGCAGATACGCAGTATTTT. The chain carries TRBV9 and TRBJ2-3; 8 bases map to TRBD2. Germline trimming cut 3 bases from V and 4 bases from J; bases unmatched to any gene: 13. This CDR3 region has 17 residues. Germline V gene lookup returns CDR1 SGDLS and CDR2 YYNGEE.

Details on this clone: At one boundary the junction diverges from the germline segment, which might be a read error. The J gene is TRBJ2-1, the V gene TRBV9; D is perhaps TRBD2 (5 bases). This CDR3 comprises 15 residues. CDR1 and CDR2 from the germline V gene are SGDLS and YYNGEE. The CDR3 nucleotides read TGTGCCAGCAGCGTAGCTTCCCTTATCGGGAATGAGCGGTTCTTC. Residues: CASSVASLIGNERFF. The full variable domain, completed using reference TRBV9 and TRBJ2-1, is DSGVTQTPKHLITATGQRVTLRCSPRSGDLSVYWYQQSLDQGLQFLIQYYNGEERAKGNILERFSAQQFPDLHSELNLSSLELGDSALYFCASSVASLIGNERFFGPGTRLTVL.

The chain recombines TRBV18 with TRBJ1-2; maybe TRBD1 (6 bases). Germline-derived CDR1 and CDR2 are KGHSH and LQKENI. CDR3 length: 15 residues. V lost 2 bases and J lost 5, with 15 bases in between. The CDR3: CASSPSGAEVYGYTF. Here the CDR3 DNA reads TGTGCCAGCTCACCATCAGGGGCTGAGGTTTATGGCTACACCTTC.

The rearrangement links TRBV4-1 to TRBJ2-4, with 8 bases aligning to TRBD1. The V and J ends lost 0 bases and 2 bases, in that order; junction bases with no gene match: 6. This CDR3 comprises 17 residues. Germline assignment: CDR1 MGHRA and CDR2 YSYEKL. DNA of the CDR3: TGCGCCAGCAGCCAAGACGCAGGGGGCGCGACCAAAAACATTCAGTACTTC. Amino acid sequence: CASSQDAGGATKNIQYF.